This T cell receptor beta chain was sequenced for a study of early T cells in non-severe SARS-CoV-2 infection. Study as a whole: Alpha and beta chains were unpaired, from unsorted whole-blood bulk RNA.

Germline CDR1 reads MDHEN; CDR2 reads SYDVKM. This CDR3 region has 16 residues. Unmatched junction bases numbered 7, after V lost 6 bases and J lost 2 bases. Whole-study findings and limits: VDJdb-based matching was biased toward anti-spike CD8 responses and missed private and CD4 specificities.

As part of library construction, unique molecular identifiers were attached to individual cDNA molecules. TCRdb called the 5' RACE reads again in MiXCR, with one record for every CDR3 protein. Of roughly 55,000 distinct CDR3 sequences in the sample, under 15% were seen once. A note on this clonotype: Its cognate antigen is unknown.

This clonotype was obtained from an adult who was a healthcare worker with PCR-confirmed SARS-CoV-2 infection or an uninfected control (not recorded which). The chain joins TRBV28 to TRBJ1-5, with 10 bases fitting TRBD1. The sample was whole blood, taken at baseline. This chain's CDR3 is CASSPWGTGGNQPQHF. The CDR3 region has the DNA TGTGCCAGCAGCCCGTGGGGGACAGGGGGCAATCAGCCCCAGCATTTT.